The clone carrying this T cell receptor beta chain showed up many times. The antigen is undetermined. V was clipped by 6 bases and J by 7 bases, with 13 bases between them. This CDR3 spans 14 amino acids. CDR1 and CDR2 (germline): MNHEY, SVGAGI. MiXCR, applied by TCRdb to the 5' RACE reads, yields one record per CDR3 protein. The repertoire holds about 160,000 distinct CDR3 sequences, with about 7% as singletons. These data originate in a study of T cells after yellow fever vaccination. General study findings and limits: The secondary response peaked faster, at day 5 versus 15, but was weaker.

The chain links TRBV6-5 to TRBJ1-6; tentatively, D is TRBD1 (6 bases). This TCR was recovered from a man between 18 and 29 years old who received the YFV17D yellow fever vaccine. Source: CD4+ T cells sorted from PBMCs, taken 4 to 6 days after the first yellow fever vaccination. The CDR3 sequence: CASSGDRQNSPLHF. CDR3 DNA sequence: TGTGCCAGCAGCGGCGACAGGCAAAATTCACCCCTCCACTTT.